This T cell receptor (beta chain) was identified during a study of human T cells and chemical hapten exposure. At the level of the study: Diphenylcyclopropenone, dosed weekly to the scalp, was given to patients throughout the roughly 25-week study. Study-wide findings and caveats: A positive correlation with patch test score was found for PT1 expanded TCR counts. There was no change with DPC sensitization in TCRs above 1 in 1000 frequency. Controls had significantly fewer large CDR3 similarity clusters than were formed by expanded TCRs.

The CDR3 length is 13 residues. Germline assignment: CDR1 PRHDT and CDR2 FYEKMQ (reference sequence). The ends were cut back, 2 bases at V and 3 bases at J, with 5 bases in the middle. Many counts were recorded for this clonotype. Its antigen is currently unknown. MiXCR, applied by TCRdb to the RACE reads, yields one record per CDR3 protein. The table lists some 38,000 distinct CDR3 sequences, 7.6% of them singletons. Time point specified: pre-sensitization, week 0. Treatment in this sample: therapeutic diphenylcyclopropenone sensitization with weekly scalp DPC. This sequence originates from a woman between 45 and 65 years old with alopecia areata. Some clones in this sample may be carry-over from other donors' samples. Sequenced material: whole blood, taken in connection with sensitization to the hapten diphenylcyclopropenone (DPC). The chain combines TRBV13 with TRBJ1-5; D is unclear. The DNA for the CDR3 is TGTGCCAGCAGCTTAACGCCCAATCAGCCCCAGCATTTT. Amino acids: CASSLTPNQPQHF.